Given below is one T cell receptor beta chain in context. This clone was found once. It lacks a known antigen. One base away there is no much larger clone; base qualities are not given. The data derive from a study of blood T cell repertoires in COVID-19 (dated by TCRdb to 2018 to 2020). With regard to the full study: Samples from collaborators originated in the United States, Italy and Spain and spanned both the acute and convalescent phases of COVID-19. The material from the prospective study consisted of cDNA or gDNA derived from T cells, B-cell-depleted T cells, or PBMCs. Deeply sampled blood TCRbeta repertoires from subjects exposed to, actively infected with, or recovered from COVID-19 were included in the dataset. The repertoires were released in a freely available public database meant as a resource for research on the immune response to SARS-CoV-2. Samples came from the ongoing ImmuneRACE study (first 160 participants) plus 1,254 subjects from 6 global collaborators. Sample metadata almost always included a de-identified subject ID, COVID-19 status, age in years and sex. Where available, HLA class I and class II types were taken from metadata supplied by the sample provider and were not determined by assay-based typing. Broader findings and caveats from the paper: The amount of clinical and demographic metadata varied by source and participant and was provided uncurated.

The collaborating institutions used their own protocols to collect whole blood in K2EDTA tubes. Collaborator samples were shipped for TCRbeta analysis as frozen whole blood, isolated PBMCs, or DNA extracted from either sample type. Measured from the cysteine to the phenylalanine, the CDR3 is 13 residues long. Solely the CDR3 DNA is kept, with 39 bases framed from the first base. Deletion took 8 bases off V and 8 bases off J, with a span of 16 bases between the germline ends. Sequences LNHNV (CDR1) and YYDKDF (CDR2) are obtained from the germline V gene (reference sequence). TCRbeta CDR3 regions were amplified from genomic DNA using the immunoSEQ Assay, a bias-controlled multiplex PCR. Per the authors' processing: Nucleated cell counts per sample were estimated from amplification of reference gene primers within the assay. Sequence reads were collapsed and filtered to measure the absolute abundance of every unique TCRbeta CDR3 rearrangement. For each sample, productive Simpson clonality was calculated as the square root of Simpson's diversity index over productive rearrangements. TCRdb took this table from immuneACCESS and kept in-frame rearrangements with V and J called. Such tables lack part of the clones; where checked against another copy, unresolved V genes explain under half of the gap, and the rest is unexplained. The V and J calls and clone size are taken from that table; D and trimming were inferred from the DNA. This sample comprises 180,000 or so clones, roughly 90% of them detected only once. Of the sample, about 0.58% is held by the ten largest clones.

This TCR was recovered from a man aged 45-65 years with acute or convalescent COVID-19. The rearranged chain carries TRBV15 and TRBJ2-1; matching of 5 bases hints at TRBD2 as the D gene. The sequenced sample consisted of peripheral blood. This receptor carries the CDR3 CATEAPYGDEQFF. The DNA sequence is given as TGTGCCACCGAGGCACCTTACGGGGATGAGCAGTTCTTC.